The clone carrying this T cell receptor beta chain has only a few counts. Its specificity is not known. These data belong to a study of T cells after yellow fever vaccination. Study-level background: Libraries from low-cell-number fractions were prepared with the SMART-Seq v4 Ultra Low Input RNA kit.

This CDR3 has 14 residues. Trimming cost V 5 bases and J 9 bases; bases outside gene matches: 11. CDR1 is ENHRY and CDR2 is SYGVKD in the germline V gene. Via MiXCR, TCRdb re-called the 5' RACE reads, giving one row per CDR3 protein. The repertoire consists of some 350,000 distinct CDR3 sequences, with 4% occurring once and the leading ten covering less than 25%. Study observations and caveats: Most primary-vaccination clones reappeared after the booster (approximately 95% CD4, around 88% CD8).

Source: PBMCs, taken 5 days after the yellow fever booster vaccination. The receptor was isolated from a man younger than 30 who received the YFV17D yellow fever vaccine. This chain links TRBV10-3 with TRBJ2-7; 9 nucleotides line up with TRBD1. In nucleotides, the CDR3 is TGTGCCATCAGTAGCCGGACAGGGGCGCGCGGGCAGTACTTC. This gives the protein CAISSRTGARGQYF.